Shown below are 22 T cell receptor beta chains from a single sample sequenced in a study of blood T cell repertoires in COVID-19. Produced via immunoSEQ multiplex PCR; TCRdb's table is partial and in-frame only. The table lists hundreds of thousands of clones, roughly 82% of them singletons. The sequenced sample consisted of peripheral blood. Source of these receptors: a woman over 75 with active or convalescent COVID-19.

The genes are TRBV10-1 and TRBJ2-1, with D tentatively TRBD2 (6 bases). Germline CDR1 is WNHNN and CDR2 is SYGVQD (reference sequence). Trimming stripped 4 bases from V and 9 bases from J, with 10 bases between. The CDR3 loop spans 12 amino acids. CDR3 in DNA: TGCGCCAGCAGTGCTAGCGAGCGTGAGCAGTTCTTC. It translates to CASSASEREQFF.

The chain employs TRBV5-5 and TRBJ2-1; 7 bases agree with TRBD2. Germline trimming cut 1 base from V and 4 bases from J; bases unmatched to any gene: 5. The germline CDR1 and CDR2 sequences are SGHKS and YYEKEE (reference sequence). This CDR3 has 15 amino acids. CDR3 in amino acids: CASSLSGGSYNEQFF. As DNA, the CDR3 is TGTGCCAGCAGCTTGAGTGGCGGGAGTTACAATGAGCAGTTCTTC.

The chain is built from TRBV5-4 and TRBJ2-3; TRBD2 agrees at 11 bases. The CDR3 is 14 residues long. CDR1 and CDR2 from the germline V gene are SGHNT and YYREEE (reference sequence). The J segment lost 8 bases and the V segment lost 0 bases, leaving 2 bases of the junction unmatched. CDR3 amino acids: CASSLDTSGGTQYF. DNA for the CDR3: TGTGCCAGCAGCTTGGATACTAGCGGGGGTACGCAGTATTTT. The full variable domain, rest sourced from reference TRBV5-4 and TRBJ2-3, is ETGVTQSPTHLIKTRGQQVTLRCSSQSGHNTVSWYQQALGQGPQFIFQYYREEENGRGNFPPRFSGLQFPNYSSELNVNALELDDSALYLCASSLDTSGGTQYFGPGTRLTVL.

This clone showed up just a few times. The chain uses TRBV27 and TRBJ2-7, with 9 bases matching TRBD1. CDR1 and CDR2 from the germline V gene are MNHEY and SMNVEV (reference sequence). The V segment lost 5 bases and the J segment 3 bases; nucleotides outside the gene matches: 5. This CDR3 contains 14 residues. The CDR3 DNA reads as TGTGCCAGCAGTGCTACGGGACAGGGCTACGAGCAGTACTTC. This sequence encodes CASSATGQGYEQYF.

The chain carries TRBV18 and TRBJ1-5; 10 nucleotides match TRBD1. Per germline, CDR1 KGHSH and CDR2 LQKENI. The CDR3 runs to 15 residues. The V segment lost 4 bases and the J segment 6 bases; nucleotides outside the gene matches: 6. CDR3 DNA: TGTGCCAGCTCACAGACCGGGACAGGGGTTCAGCCCCAGCATTTT. This encodes CASSQTGTGVQPQHF. The whole variable domain, filled in from reference TRBV18 and TRBJ1-5, reads NAGVMQNPRHLVRRRGQEARLRCSPMKGHSHVYWYRQLPEEGLKFMVYLQKENIIDESGMPKERFSAEFPKEGPSILRIQQVVRGDSAAYFCASSQTGTGVQPQHFGDGTRLSIL.

The rearrangement joins TRBV19 to TRBJ2-7, with TRBD1 matching 8 bases. V was pared by 6 bases and J by 7 bases, with 11 bases of the junction left unmatched. Per germline, CDR1 LNHDA and CDR2 SQIVND (reference sequence). The CDR3 sequence is 14 residues long. The CDR3 protein is CASSLDRASREQYF. For the CDR3, the DNA is TGTGCCAGTAGCTTGGACAGGGCATCGCGGGAGCAGTACTTC.

This clone was counted a few times. This rearrangement joins TRBV19 to TRBJ2-1, with D tentatively TRBD2 (5 bases). CDR1 LNHDA and CDR2 SQIVND come from the germline V gene (reference sequence). CDR3 length: 16 residues. V was clipped by 1 base and J by 6 bases, with 16 bases between them. The CDR3 sequence is CASSIVRLSLPNEQFF. DNA of the CDR3: TGTGCCAGTAGTATAGTCCGACTATCGCTCCCCAATGAGCAGTTCTTC. Full variable domain (rest looked up from reference TRBV19 and TRBJ2-1): DGGITQSPKYLFRKEGQNVTLSCEQNLNHDAMYWYRQDPGQGLRLIYYSQIVNDFQKGDIAEGYSVSREKKESFPLTVTSAQKNPTAFYLCASSIVRLSLPNEQFFGPGTRLTVL.

Notes on this clone: Other DNA sequences in this specimen translate into the identical CDR3. The genes are TRBV5-1 and TRBJ2-1; possible D gene TRBD2, 6 bases. CDR3 length: 13 amino acids. V gave up 0 bases and J gave up 7 bases, with 8 bases separating them. Germline V gives CDR1 SGHRS, CDR2 YFSETQ. CDR3: CASSLGSGNEQFF. CDR3 nucleotide sequence: TGCGCCAGCAGCTTGGGCAGCGGGAATGAGCAGTTCTTC. The full variable domain, in which reference TRBV5-1 and TRBJ2-1 provide the parts outside the CDR3, is KAGVTQTPRYLIKTRGQQVTLSCSPISGHRSVSWYQQTPGQGLQFLFEYFSETQRNKGNFPGRFSGRQFSNSRSEMNVSTLELGDSALYLCASSLGSGNEQFFGPGTRLTVL.

The chain links TRBV7-2 to TRBJ2-1; 7 nucleotides agree with TRBD2. CDR3 length equals 14 residues. Germline V lookup: CDR1 SGHTA, CDR2 FQGNSA. J was trimmed by 6 bases and V by 5 bases; bases with no gene match: 7. The CDR3 bases are TGTGCCAGCAGCCCCATGTGGGGGGGCAATGAGCAGTTCTTC. It is translated as CASSPMWGGNEQFF.

The gene calls are TRBV7-2 and TRBJ1-6; TRBD1 might be the D (5 bases). The V and J ends lost 2 bases and 16 bases respectively, with 15 bases between them. The CDR3 consists of 13 residues. The germline V gene has CDR1 SGHTA and CDR2 FQGNSA. CDR3 sequence (DNA): TGTGCCAGCAGCTTACCACCGGGACTCAGTCTCCACTTT. It specifies CASSLPPGLSLHF.

The chain combines TRBV18 with TRBJ2-1, with a tentative D call TRBD2 (6 bases). Germline V gene data show CDR1 as KGHSH and CDR2 as LQKENI. The CDR3 totals 17 residues. V gave up 0 bases and J gave up 4 bases, with 16 bases separating them. The CDR3, as DNA: TGTGCCAGCTCACCACCGGGGGGAGGTCAGAGGTACAATGAGCAGTTCTTC. Its translation is CASSPPGGGQRYNEQFF.

The chain uses TRBV7-2 and TRBJ2-5; 8 positions agree with TRBD1. V dropped 3 bases and J dropped 5; count of bases not matched to a gene: 5. This CDR3 is built from 14 residues. CDR1 is SGHTA and CDR2 is FQGNSA in the germline V gene. This chain's CDR3 is CASSFPGGLETQYF. CDR3 coding DNA: TGTGCCAGCAGCTTTCCAGGGGGCTTGGAGACCCAGTACTTC.

The chain couples TRBV3-1 (or the pseudogene TRBV3-2) to TRBJ1-3; D may be TRBD1 (6 bases). CDR1 and CDR2 (germline): LGHDT, YNNKEL (reference sequence). The V end lost 5 bases, the J end lost 2 bases, and 10 bases lay between the germline ends. The CDR3 length is 14 residues. The CDR3 reads CASSVNRAGNTIYF. DNA for the CDR3: TGTGCCAGCAGCGTAAACAGGGCTGGAAACACCATATATTTT.

Note on this clone: At the DNA level, this CDR3 is encoded by other sequences in the same sample as well. J is TRBJ2-3 and V is TRBV6-5; 8 bases map to TRBD1. The germline gives CDR1 MNHEY, CDR2 SVGAGI. The CDR3 has 14 amino acids. Losses at the gene ends were 6 bases for V and 3 bases for J; bases not matched to a gene: 5. The CDR3 region has the DNA TGTGCCAGCAGCCCAGGGGGCTTAACAGATACGCAGTATTTT. Encoded protein: CASSPGGLTDTQYF.

J is TRBJ2-7 and V is TRBV4-2; the match to TRBD1 covers 9 bases. CDR1 and CDR2 from the germline V gene are LGHNA and YNFKEQ. The J segment lost 1 base and the V segment lost 4 bases, leaving 8 bases of the junction unmatched. The CDR3 totals 16 residues. The CDR3: CASSRLTGTGSYEQYF. The CDR3 nucleotides read TGTGCCAGCAGCCGCTTAACGGGGACAGGGTCCTACGAGCAGTACTTC.

The V and J genes are TRBV7-2 and TRBJ1-3; no definite D call. The CDR3 spans 15 residues. Germline CDR1 is SGHTA and CDR2 is FQGNSA. Trimming removed 3 bases at V and 1 base at J, with 10 bases between. The CDR3 sequence: CASSLDFQSGNTIYF. CDR3 sequence (DNA): TGTGCCAGCAGCTTGGACTTTCAATCTGGAAACACCATATATTTT. The entire variable domain, with the rest obtained from reference TRBV7-2 and TRBJ1-3, is as follows: GAGVSQSPSNKVTEKGKDVELRCDPISGHTALYWYRQSLGQGLEFLIYFQGNSAPDKSGLPSDRFSAERTGGSVSTLTIQRTQQEDSAVYLCASSLDFQSGNTIYFGEGSWLTVV.

This clone was detected only once. V and J are TRBV19 and TRBJ2-5, with D hard to call. The germline V gene has CDR1 LNHDA and CDR2 SQIVND (reference sequence). This CDR3 region has 13 residues. Between the trimmed V and J ends, which lost 3 bases and 0 bases, there was a span of 5 bases. CDR3 DNA: TGTGCCAGTAGTATCCAGTACCAAGAGACCCAGTACTTC. Encoded protein: CASSIQYQETQYF. The full variable domain, completed using reference TRBV19 and TRBJ2-5, is DGGITQSPKYLFRKEGQNVTLSCEQNLNHDAMYWYRQDPGQGLRLIYYSQIVNDFQKGDIAEGYSVSREKKESFPLTVTSAQKNPTAFYLCASSIQYQETQYFGPGTRLLVL.

The chain uses TRBV7-2 and TRBJ2-1; possible D gene TRBD2, 7 bases. The CDR3 contains 15 residues. Germline assignment: CDR1 SGHTA and CDR2 FQGNSA. V lost 5 bases and J 12 bases, leaving 23 bases between the germline ends. In DNA form, the CDR3 reads TGTGCCAGCAGCCGCAGCGGGACAAACCCGTTGGGGCAGTTCTTC. It codes for CASSRSGTNPLGQFF.

The sample holds a few counts of this clone. The chain is built from TRBV5-1 and TRBJ1-3; TRBD1 might be the D (6 bases). Germline V gene sequence: CDR1 SGHRS, CDR2 YFSETQ. V gave up 2 bases and J gave up 0 bases, with 18 bases separating them. CDR3 size: 18 residues. As DNA, the CDR3 is TGCGCCAGCAGCTTTGGGGATCGGGGGGCAGTCTCTGGAAACACCATATATTTT. This translates into CASSFGDRGAVSGNTIYF.

The chain carries TRBV4-2 and TRBJ1-2; D might be TRBD1 (5 bases). Germline assignment: CDR1 LGHNA and CDR2 YNFKEQ. CDR3 length: 17 residues. The V and J ends lost 0 bases and 7 bases respectively, with 21 bases between them. This CDR3 is CASSQDWQGLQTGGYTF. As DNA, the CDR3 is TGTGCCAGCAGCCAAGACTGGCAGGGCTTGCAAACTGGTGGCTACACCTTC.

The V gene is TRBV5-1, the J gene TRBJ2-7; 9 positions match TRBD1. The CDR3 is 16 amino acids. Germline CDR1 reads SGHRS; CDR2 reads YFSETQ. V was clipped by 2 bases and J by 6 bases; unmatched bases: 12. This CDR3 is CASSLQGALILGEQYF. DNA for the CDR3: TGCGCCAGCAGCTTACAGGGGGCTCTCATCCTCGGCGAGCAGTACTTC.

The chain uses TRBV14 and TRBJ2-1; 7 bases align to TRBD1. The CDR3 has 16 amino acids. Looked up from germline, CDR1 is SGHDN and CDR2 is FVKESK. With 1 base clipped from V and 3 bases from J, the junction kept 6 bases outside the gene matches. For the CDR3, the DNA is TGTGCCAGCAGCCAAGTTCTGGGACAGAGCTACAATGAGCAGTTCTTC. It translates to CASSQVLGQSYNEQFF.